This T cell receptor beta chain was retrieved from a study of metastatic and nonmetastatic thyroid tumors. Overall study: The comparison covered peripheral blood and tumor or nodule tissue in malignant and benign thyroid patients.

Ahead of thyroid surgery, no patient had received treatment of any kind. Whole-study findings and limits: It was reported that TCR beta diversity was significantly higher in malignant thyroid tumors than benign nodules, in blood and tumor.

In this sample, this clone turned up a few times. Its antigen is unidentified. V was trimmed by 7 bases and J by 4 bases, leaving 19 bases between them. The CDR3 length is 15 residues. In the authors' methods: The study built a papillary thyroid cancer distant-metastasis classifier from CDR3 differences across clinicopathological groups. TCRdb called clones again from the PCR reads with MiXCR. The V and J calls were not made by the authors but by TCRdb's processing. The sample has about 24,000 clones, around 21% seen once. This rearrangement joins TRBV12-3 or TRBV12-4 to TRBJ1-2, with D possibly matching TRBD1 (6 bases). The origin of this receptor is a male donor with papillary thyroid cancer or a benign thyroid nodule (not recorded which). Some clones in this sample may be carry-over from other donors' samples. Sequencing used blood. CDR3 in DNA: TGTGCCAGCAATTTCATGGGACATGGACTCTATGGCTACACCTTC. Its translation: CASNFMGHGLYGYTF.